This T cell receptor beta chain originates from a study of blood T cell repertoires in COVID-19. Study summary: Sources were T cells, B-cell-depleted T cells, or PBMCs; the material itself was cDNA or gDNA.

Germline loops: CDR1 MGHRA, CDR2 YSYEKL. CDR3 length: 15 residues. The V and J ends lost 2 bases and 2 bases respectively, with 9 bases between them. Cohorts were determined from participant-reported clinical history. All recovered Cohort 3 donors got two negative PCRs, got clearance, or saw symptom resolution. As handled by the study authors: Reference gene primer amplification gave estimated nucleated cell counts. The repertoire was sequenced with immunoSEQ multiplex PCR; TCRdb's copy has only in-frame clones and lacks some. The DNA was the basis for D and trimming; V, J and clone size are from that table. In the table there are about 380,000 clones, around 87% of which are singletons.

The chain is built from TRBV4-1 and TRBJ2-2; D remains ambiguous. This sequence was found in a man younger than 45 who had recovered from COVID-19. The sample comprised PBMCs or T cells enriched from blood (not recorded which). The CDR3 reads CASSQTQRNTGELFF. The CDR3 region has the DNA TGCGCCAGCAGCCAAACACAGAGAAACACCGGGGAGCTGTTTTTT.